Following are 6 T cell receptor beta chains from one sample sequenced in a study of cytomegalovirus exposure and HLA in healthy donors. Clones were sequenced by immunoSEQ multiplex PCR, and TCRdb holds only the in-frame ones, with some missing. Seen here are approximately 150,000 clones, 91% observed once, and the top ten hold 0.6% to 0.8%. Source material: PBMCs. These receptors were collected from a man in his late teens or twenties in good health and CMV-seronegative.

This clone has a single count. The rearrangement uses TRBV11-2 and TRBJ2-7; tentative D call: TRBD2 (6 bases). Germline-derived CDR1 and CDR2 are SGHAT and FQNNGV. The length of the CDR3 is 16 residues. Trimming shortened V by 1 base and J by 3 bases, and 16 bases separated the two germline ends. This CDR3 reads CASSLVADNPVYEQYF. In DNA, the CDR3 is TGTGCCAGCAGCTTAGTAGCGGACAACCCGGTCTACGAGCAGTACTTC.

The CDR3 DNA reads TGTGCCACTCGCACCGGGACAGGGGGCAATCAGCCCCAGCATTTT. It encodes CATRTGTGGNQPQHF. The V gene is TRBV6-1, the J gene TRBJ1-5, with TRBD1 matching 10 bases. Germline CDR1 MNHNS, CDR2 SASEGT. The CDR3 is 15 residues long. The trim removed 10 bases at V and 2 bases at J, leaving 8 bases unmatched.

The chain combines TRBV6-1 with TRBJ2-1; 8 nucleotides agree with TRBD2. The V gene end was trimmed by 2 bases and the J gene end by 9 bases; junction bases not matched to a gene: 6. Germline V gene lookup returns CDR1 MNHNS and CDR2 SASEGT. The CDR3 is made up of 14 amino acids. The CDR3 nucleotides read TGTGCCAGCAGTGAATTTCCGGGGGGGGTTGAGCAGTTCTTC. Amino acid sequence: CASSEFPGGVEQFF.

J is TRBJ1-3 and V is TRBV5-1; perhaps TRBD1 as D (5 bases). Between the trimmed V and J ends, which lost 4 bases and 0 bases, there was a span of 20 bases. The V gene's germline CDR1 is SGHRS and CDR2 YFSETQ. This CDR3 has 18 amino acids. CDR3 in amino acids: CASSLGVTGPVSGNTIYF. Written as DNA, the CDR3 is TGCGCCAGCAGCCTGGGAGTTACAGGCCCCGTCTCTGGAAACACCATATATTTT.

CDR3: CASSPREEPNTEAFF. The CDR3 coding sequence is TGTGCCAGCTCACCACGTGAGGAACCGAACACTGAAGCTTTCTTT. The chain recombines TRBV18 with TRBJ1-1; D not resolved. This CDR3 region has 15 residues. The germline CDR1 and CDR2 sequences are KGHSH and LQKENI. V lost 1 base, J lost 1 base, and 10 bases lay in between.

The rearrangement joins TRBV9 to TRBJ2-1; 11 bases are a match to TRBD2. Germline trimming cut 0 bases from V and 0 bases from J; bases unmatched to any gene: 5. The CDR3 extends over 18 amino acids. Germline V gene lookup returns CDR1 SGDLS and CDR2 YYNGEE. For the CDR3, the DNA is TGTGCCAGCAGCGTAGCGCATAGCGGGGGGGCCTCCTACAATGAGCAGTTCTTC. Its translation: CASSVAHSGGASYNEQFF.